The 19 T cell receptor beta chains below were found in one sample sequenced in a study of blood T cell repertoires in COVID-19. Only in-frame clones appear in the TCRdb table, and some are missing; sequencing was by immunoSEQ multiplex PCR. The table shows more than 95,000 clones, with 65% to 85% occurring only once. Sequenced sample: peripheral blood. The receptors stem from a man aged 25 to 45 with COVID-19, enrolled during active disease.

Here the CDR3 DNA reads TGTGCCAGCAGTGTAGCGGGAGAATCCAATGAGCAGTTCTTC. It is translated as CASSVAGESNEQFF. The rearrangement uses TRBV28 and TRBJ2-1, with TRBD2 matching 9 bases. This CDR3 contains 14 residues. The germline V gene has CDR1 MDHEN and CDR2 SYDVKM. J was trimmed by 6 bases and V by 5 bases; bases with no gene match: 5.

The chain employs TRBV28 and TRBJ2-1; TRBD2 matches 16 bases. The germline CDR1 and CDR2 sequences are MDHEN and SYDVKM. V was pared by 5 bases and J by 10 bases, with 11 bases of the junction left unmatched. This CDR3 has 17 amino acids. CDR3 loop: CASSPGLAGGPRAEQFF. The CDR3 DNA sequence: TGTGCCAGCAGTCCGGGACTAGCGGGAGGGCCGCGTGCCGAGCAGTTCTTC.

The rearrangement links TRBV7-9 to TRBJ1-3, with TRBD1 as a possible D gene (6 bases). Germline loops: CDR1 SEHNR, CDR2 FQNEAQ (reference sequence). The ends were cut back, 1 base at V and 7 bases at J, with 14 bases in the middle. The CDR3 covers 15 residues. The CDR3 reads CASSLDGGFLNTIYF. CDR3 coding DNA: TGTGCCAGCAGCTTAGATGGGGGCTTCCTGAACACCATATATTTT.

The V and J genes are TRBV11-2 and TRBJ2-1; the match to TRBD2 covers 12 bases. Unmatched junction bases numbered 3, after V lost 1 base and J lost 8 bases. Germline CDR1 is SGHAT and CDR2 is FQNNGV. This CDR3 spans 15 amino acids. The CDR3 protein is CASSLGTSGTDEQFF. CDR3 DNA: TGTGCCAGCAGCTTAGGGACTAGCGGGACTGATGAGCAGTTCTTC. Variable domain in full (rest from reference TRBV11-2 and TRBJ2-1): EAGVAQSPRYKIIEKRQSVAFWCNPISGHATLYWYQQILGQGPKLLIQFQNNGVVDDSQLPKDRFSAERLKGVDSTLKIQPAKLEDSAVYLCASSLGTSGTDEQFFGPGTRLTVL.

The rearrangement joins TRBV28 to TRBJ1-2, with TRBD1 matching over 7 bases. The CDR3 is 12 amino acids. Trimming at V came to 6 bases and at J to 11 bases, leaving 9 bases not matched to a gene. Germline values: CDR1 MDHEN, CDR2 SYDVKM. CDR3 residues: CASSPGTVAYTF. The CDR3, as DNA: TGTGCCAGCAGCCCCGGGACAGTAGCGTACACCTTC.

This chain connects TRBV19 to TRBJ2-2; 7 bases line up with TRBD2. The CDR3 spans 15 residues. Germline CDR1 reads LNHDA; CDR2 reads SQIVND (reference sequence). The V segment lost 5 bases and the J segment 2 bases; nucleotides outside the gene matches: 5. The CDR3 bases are TGTGCCAGTAGTCCTCTAGCGGAAAACACCGGGGAGCTGTTTTTT. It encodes CASSPLAENTGELFF. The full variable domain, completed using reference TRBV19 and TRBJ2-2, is DGGITQSPKYLFRKEGQNVTLSCEQNLNHDAMYWYRQDPGQGLRLIYYSQIVNDFQKGDIAEGYSVSREKKESFPLTVTSAQKNPTAFYLCASSPLAENTGELFFGEGSRLTVL.

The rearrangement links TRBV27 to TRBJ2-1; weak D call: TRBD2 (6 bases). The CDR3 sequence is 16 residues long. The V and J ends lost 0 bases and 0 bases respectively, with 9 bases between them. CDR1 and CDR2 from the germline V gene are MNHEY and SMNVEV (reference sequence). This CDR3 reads CASSLSSGFSYNEQFF. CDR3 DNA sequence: TGTGCCAGCAGTTTATCGAGCGGGTTCTCCTACAATGAGCAGTTCTTC.

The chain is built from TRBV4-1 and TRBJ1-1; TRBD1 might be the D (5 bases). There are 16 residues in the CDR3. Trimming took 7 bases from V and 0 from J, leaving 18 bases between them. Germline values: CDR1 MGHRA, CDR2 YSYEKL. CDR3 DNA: TGCGCCAGCAAGGCCGCAGGGATGTTAATGAACACTGAAGCTTTCTTT. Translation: CASKAAGMLMNTEAFF.

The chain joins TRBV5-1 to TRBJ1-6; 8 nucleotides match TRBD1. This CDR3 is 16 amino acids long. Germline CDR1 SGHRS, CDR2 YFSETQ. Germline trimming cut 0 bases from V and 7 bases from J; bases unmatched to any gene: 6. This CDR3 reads CASSLDLDRENSPLHF. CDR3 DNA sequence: TGCGCCAGCAGCTTGGACTTGGACAGGGAAAATTCACCCCTCCACTTT.

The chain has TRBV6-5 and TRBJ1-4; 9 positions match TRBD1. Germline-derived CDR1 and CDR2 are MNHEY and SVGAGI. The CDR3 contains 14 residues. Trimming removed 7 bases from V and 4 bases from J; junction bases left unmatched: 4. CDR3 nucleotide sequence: TGTGCCAGCATCAAGGACAGGGGTAATGAAAAACTGTTTTTT. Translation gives CASIKDRGNEKLFF.

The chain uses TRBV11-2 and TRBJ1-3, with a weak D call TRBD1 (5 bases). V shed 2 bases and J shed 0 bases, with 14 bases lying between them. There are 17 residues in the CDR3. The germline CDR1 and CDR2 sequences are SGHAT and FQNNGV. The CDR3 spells CASSLYQWGLSGNTIYF. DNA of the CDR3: TGTGCCAGCAGCTTATATCAGTGGGGACTCTCTGGAAACACCATATATTTT.

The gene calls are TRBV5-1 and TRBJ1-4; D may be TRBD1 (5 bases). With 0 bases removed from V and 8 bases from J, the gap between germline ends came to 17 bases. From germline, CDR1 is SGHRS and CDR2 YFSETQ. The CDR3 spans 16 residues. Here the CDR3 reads CASSLGRTPAREKLFF. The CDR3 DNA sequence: TGCGCCAGCAGCTTGGGACGGACACCGGCGCGGGAAAAACTGTTTTTT.

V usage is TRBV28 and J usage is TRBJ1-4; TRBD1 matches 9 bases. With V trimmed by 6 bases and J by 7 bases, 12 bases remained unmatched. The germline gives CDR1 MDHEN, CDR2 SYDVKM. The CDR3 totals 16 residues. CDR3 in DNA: TGTGCCAGCAGCGTCCCGGGACAGGGTGAGGGTGAAAAACTGTTTTTT. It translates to CASSVPGQGEGEKLFF.

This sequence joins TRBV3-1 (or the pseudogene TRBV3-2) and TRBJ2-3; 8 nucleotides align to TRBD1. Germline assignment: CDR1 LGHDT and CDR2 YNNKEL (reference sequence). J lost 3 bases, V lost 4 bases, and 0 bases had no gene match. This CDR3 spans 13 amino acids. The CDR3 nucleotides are TGTGCCAGCAGCCGGACAGGGACAGATACGCAGTATTTT. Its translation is CASSRTGTDTQYF.

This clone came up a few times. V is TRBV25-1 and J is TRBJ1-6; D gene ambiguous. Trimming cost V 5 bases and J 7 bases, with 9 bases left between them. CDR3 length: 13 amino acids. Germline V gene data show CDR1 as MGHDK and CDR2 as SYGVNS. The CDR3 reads CASSPGTNSPLHF. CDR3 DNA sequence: TGTGCCAGCAGTCCTGGCACAAATTCACCCCTCCACTTT.

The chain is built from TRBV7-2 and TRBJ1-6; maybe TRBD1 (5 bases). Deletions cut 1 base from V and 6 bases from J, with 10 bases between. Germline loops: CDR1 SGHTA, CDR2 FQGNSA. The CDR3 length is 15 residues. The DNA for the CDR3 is TGTGCCAGCAGCTTAGGTTGGGGGGTTAATTCACCCCTCCACTTT. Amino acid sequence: CASSLGWGVNSPLHF.

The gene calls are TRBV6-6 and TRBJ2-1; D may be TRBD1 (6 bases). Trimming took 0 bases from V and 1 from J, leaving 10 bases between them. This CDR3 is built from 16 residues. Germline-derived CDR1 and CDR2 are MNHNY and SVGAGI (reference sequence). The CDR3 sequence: CASSYSGQKSYNEQFF. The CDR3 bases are TGTGCCAGCAGTTACTCAGGACAGAAATCCTACAATGAGCAGTTCTTC.

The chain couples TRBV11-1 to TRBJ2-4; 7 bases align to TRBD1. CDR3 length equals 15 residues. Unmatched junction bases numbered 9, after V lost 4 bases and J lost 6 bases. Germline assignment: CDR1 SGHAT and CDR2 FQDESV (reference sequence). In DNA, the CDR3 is TGTGCCAGCAGCTCCCGAGACAGGGTTCGAAACATTCAGTACTTC. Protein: CASSSRDRVRNIQYF.

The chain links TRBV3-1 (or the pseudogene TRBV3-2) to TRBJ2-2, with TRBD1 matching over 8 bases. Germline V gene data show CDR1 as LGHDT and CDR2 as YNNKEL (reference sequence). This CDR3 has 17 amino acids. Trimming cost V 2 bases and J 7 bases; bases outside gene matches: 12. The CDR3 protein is CASSQTFGQGYYGELFF. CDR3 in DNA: TGTGCCAGCAGCCAAACCTTTGGACAGGGATACTACGGGGAGCTGTTTTTT.